The 21 T cell receptor beta chains given below trace back to one sample, sequenced in a study of blood T cell repertoires in COVID-19. This table comes from immunoSEQ multiplex PCR, and its TCRdb copy is limited to in-frame clones, with some not included. Altogether 120,000 or so clones are present, around three quarters being singletons, with the ten largest covering approximately 16%. Material: peripheral blood. Every receptor here comes from a man between 60 and 75 years old with active or convalescent COVID-19.

This chain connects TRBV5-4 to TRBJ2-3; 8 nucleotides line up with TRBD1. Germline V gene sequence: CDR1 SGHNT, CDR2 YYREEE (reference sequence). There are 15 residues in the CDR3. V trimming: 4 bases; J trimming: 5 bases; junction bases outside the gene matches: 9. The CDR3 nucleotides are TGTGCCAGCAGCGCCCCCGGACAGGGAGGAGATACGCAGTATTTT. Its protein is CASSAPGQGGDTQYF.

This clone appeared a single time. The chain is built from TRBV19 and TRBJ1-1, with a weak D call TRBD1 (5 bases). This CDR3 spans 14 amino acids. Germline V lookup: CDR1 LNHDA, CDR2 SQIVND (reference sequence). V was shortened by 7 bases and J by 0 bases, with 12 bases between the two germline ends. CDR3 sequence reads: CASTTDSVNTEAFF. CDR3 in DNA: TGTGCCAGTACTACCGACAGTGTGAACACTGAAGCTTTCTTT.

The chain uses TRBV4-3 and TRBJ2-3; no reliable D call. Trimming took 3 bases from V and 5 from J, leaving 6 bases between them. CDR3 length: 12 residues. CDR1 is LGHNA and CDR2 is YSLEER in the germline V gene. Written as DNA, the CDR3 is TGCGCCAGCAGCCAGAACAAAGATACGCAGTATTTT. Translated: CASSQNKDTQYF.

The V and J genes are TRBV9 and TRBJ1-3; the D gene is possibly TRBD1 (6 bases). The CDR3 runs to 14 residues. V was cut by 7 bases and J by 1 base, with 12 bases left in between. Germline CDR1 is SGDLS and CDR2 is YYNGEE. The DNA for the CDR3 is TGTGCCAGCGGTGCAAGGGGGTCTGGAAACACCATATATTTT. Residues: CASGARGSGNTIYF.

V usage is TRBV4-1 and J usage is TRBJ2-7, with TRBD2 identical over 11 bases. This CDR3 is built from 16 residues. The germline V gene has CDR1 MGHRA and CDR2 YSYEKL. With 3 bases clipped from V and 3 bases from J, the junction kept 7 bases outside the gene matches. The CDR3 DNA follows: TGCGCCAGCAGCCAGGCCCCGGGACTAGCGGTCTACGAGCAGTACTTC. Translating it yields CASSQAPGLAVYEQYF.

The chain has TRBV6-5 and TRBJ1-1; D perhaps matches TRBD1 (6 bases). Trimming left V 8 bases short and J 3 bases short, with 10 bases between. The germline gives CDR1 MNHEY, CDR2 SVGAGI. This CDR3 comprises 12 residues. CDR3: CASPGAYTEAFF. As DNA, the CDR3 is TGTGCCAGCCCAGGGGCCTACACTGAAGCTTTCTTT.

V gene TRBV7-2 combines with J gene TRBJ2-5; TRBD1 is a possible D gene (8 bases). V was trimmed by 3 bases and J by 1 base, leaving 15 bases between them. This CDR3 contains 16 residues. CDR1 is SGHTA, CDR2 FQGNSA, per germline. The CDR3 DNA reads TGTGCCAGCAGCTTGGGGAACAGGGGGGGCCAAGAGACCCAGTACTTC. Translated: CASSLGNRGGQETQYF.

The count of this clone is one. The rearrangement uses TRBV6-5 and TRBJ2-5; TRBD1 might be the D (5 bases). The CDR3 loop spans 15 amino acids. The V gene's germline CDR1 is MNHEY and CDR2 SVGAGI. Trimming took off 7 bases at V and 5 bases at J, with 20 bases between the two ends. In nucleotides, the CDR3 is TGTGCCAGCATCCCCCTCGTTGGGAAGGGGGAGACCCAGTACTTC. Translated: CASIPLVGKGETQYF.

The rearrangement uses TRBV15 and TRBJ2-7, with TRBD1 matching 10 bases. CDR3 size: 13 residues. Germline values: CDR1 LNHNV, CDR2 YYDKDF (reference sequence). Germline trimming cut 8 bases from V and 3 bases from J; bases unmatched to any gene: 4. The CDR3 bases are TGTGCCACCGCACGGGACAGGGGCTACGAGCAGTACTTC. Translated: CATARDRGYEQYF.

The chain employs TRBV7-9 and TRBJ1-3; 9 bases line up with TRBD1. CDR3 length: 16 residues. Germline loops: CDR1 SEHNR, CDR2 FQNEAQ (reference sequence). Trimming at V came to 2 bases and at J to 4 bases, leaving 6 bases not matched to a gene. CDR3 DNA: TGTGCCAGCAGCTTACGCCGGGACAGGGCCGGAAACACCATATATTTT. Amino acids: CASSLRRDRAGNTIYF.

This clone was seen a few times. The chain links TRBV4-1 to TRBJ1-2; D might be TRBD1 (5 bases). The germline gives CDR1 MGHRA, CDR2 YSYEKL. V lost 1 base and J 6 bases, leaving 18 bases between the germline ends. CDR3 size: 16 residues. Written as DNA, the CDR3 is TGCGCCAGCAGCCAAGGTCGGTCGACAGCAAGAGATGGCTACACCTTC. This translates into CASSQGRSTARDGYTF.

V usage is TRBV28 and J usage is TRBJ2-3; no clear D gene. This CDR3 is built from 12 residues. The germline gives CDR1 MDHEN, CDR2 SYDVKM. Between the trimmed V and J ends, which lost 3 bases and 6 bases, there was a span of 7 bases. The CDR3 here is CASSFTRDTQYF. CDR3 nucleotides: TGTGCCAGCAGTTTCACCCGGGATACGCAGTATTTT.

This clone was seen just once. This chain connects TRBV7-9 to TRBJ1-1; D may be TRBD1 (6 bases). This CDR3 comprises 15 residues. Trimming shortened V by 3 bases and J by 0 bases, and 11 bases separated the two germline ends. The germline V gene has CDR1 SEHNR and CDR2 FQNEAQ (reference sequence). The CDR3 loop reads CASSFWDKMNTEAFF. The CDR3, as DNA: TGTGCCAGCAGCTTCTGGGACAAGATGAACACTGAAGCTTTCTTT. The complete variable domain, with remaining parts taken from reference TRBV7-9 and TRBJ1-1, reads DTGVSQNPRHKITKRGQNVTFRCDPISEHNRLYWYRQTLGQGPEFLTYFQNEAQLEKSRLLSDRFSAERPKGSFSTLEIQRTEQGDSAMYLCASSFWDKMNTEAFFGQGTRLTVV.

The V gene is TRBV24-1, the J gene TRBJ2-3; tentative D call: TRBD2 (5 bases). V lost 4 bases and J lost 2, with 12 bases in between. CDR3 length: 15 amino acids. Germline CDR1 KGHDR, CDR2 SFDVKD. CDR3 in amino acids: CATSESGYSTDTQYF. In DNA, the CDR3 is TGTGCCACCAGTGAGAGCGGCTACTCCACAGATACGCAGTATTTT.

J is TRBJ2-1 and V is TRBV10-2; TRBD2 aligns across 9 bases. The V segment lost 2 bases and the J segment 2 bases; nucleotides outside the gene matches: 7. The germline gives CDR1 WSHSY, CDR2 SAAADI. There are 17 residues in the CDR3. The CDR3 nucleotides are TGCGCCAGCAGTGAGCCCACTAGCGGGCCCACCTACAATGAGCAGTTCTTC. This gives the protein CASSEPTSGPTYNEQFF.

The chain links TRBV21-1 to TRBJ2-5; TRBD2, the table's D call, lacks a check against the DNA. TRBV21-1 is a documented pseudogene. The CDR3 covers 15 residues. This chain's CDR3 is CASPGGGSHRETQYF. DNA for the CDR3: TGTGCCAGCCCTGGAGGCGGATCCCACCGAGAGACCCAGTACTTC.

This clone was seen once. The chain combines TRBV24-1 with TRBJ2-3, with D perhaps matching TRBD1 (6 bases). CDR3 length: 15 amino acids. V lost 6 bases to trimming and J lost 0 bases, with 12 bases between them. The germline V gene has CDR1 KGHDR and CDR2 SFDVKD. The CDR3 region is CATSFGTSSTDTQYF. For the CDR3, the DNA is TGTGCCACCAGTTTTGGGACATCTAGCACAGATACGCAGTATTTT.

The chain employs TRBV2 and TRBJ2-7, with D unresolved. V gave up 5 bases and J gave up 4 bases, with 6 bases separating them. The CDR3 extends over 11 amino acids. The germline gives CDR1 SNHLY, CDR2 FYNNEI. CDR3 coding DNA: TGTGCCAGCAGTTTTTCGTACGAGCAGTACTTC. This sequence encodes CASSFSYEQYF.

The CDR3 loop is CASRPADRGLAGAYEQYF. The CDR3 DNA reads as TGTGCCAGCAGGCCAGCGGACAGAGGACTAGCGGGAGCCTACGAGCAGTACTTC. The J gene is TRBJ2-7, the V gene TRBV7-8, with 13 bases fitting TRBD2. Germline V gene data show CDR1 as SGHVS and CDR2 as FQNEAQ. The CDR3 is 18 amino acids. J gave up 2 bases and V 6 bases, and 13 bases lay outside the gene matches.

This clone was seen a handful of times. This CDR3 is also generated by other DNA sequences in the sample. V usage is TRBV15 and J usage is TRBJ2-1; 15 bases fit TRBD2. This CDR3 is 16 amino acids long. The junction had 3 bases not matched to a gene; V was cut back by 0 bases and J by 9 bases. Germline-derived CDR1 and CDR2 are LNHNV and YYDKDF (reference sequence). The CDR3 here is CATSRDLGLAGGEQFF. Here the CDR3 DNA reads TGTGCCACCAGCAGAGATTTGGGACTAGCGGGAGGTGAGCAGTTCTTC. Drawing the rest from reference TRBV15 and TRBJ2-1, the complete variable domain is DAMVIQNPRYQVTQFGKPVTLSCSQTLNHNVMYWYQQKSSQAPKLLFHYYDKDFNNEADTPDNFQSRRPNTSFCFLDIRSPGLGDTAMYLCATSRDLGLAGGEQFFGPGTRLTVL.

A single count supports this clone. This chain connects TRBV5-4 to TRBJ1-2, with 8 bases identical to TRBD1. There are 18 residues in the CDR3. Germline V CDR1 and CDR2: SGHNT, YYREEE (reference sequence). J was trimmed by 8 bases and V by 4 bases; bases with no gene match: 22. The CDR3 bases are TGTGCCAGCAGCAGAGACGGACAGGGAACGACTGCCCTCGGGGGCTACACCTTC. It yields the protein CASSRDGQGTTALGGYTF.